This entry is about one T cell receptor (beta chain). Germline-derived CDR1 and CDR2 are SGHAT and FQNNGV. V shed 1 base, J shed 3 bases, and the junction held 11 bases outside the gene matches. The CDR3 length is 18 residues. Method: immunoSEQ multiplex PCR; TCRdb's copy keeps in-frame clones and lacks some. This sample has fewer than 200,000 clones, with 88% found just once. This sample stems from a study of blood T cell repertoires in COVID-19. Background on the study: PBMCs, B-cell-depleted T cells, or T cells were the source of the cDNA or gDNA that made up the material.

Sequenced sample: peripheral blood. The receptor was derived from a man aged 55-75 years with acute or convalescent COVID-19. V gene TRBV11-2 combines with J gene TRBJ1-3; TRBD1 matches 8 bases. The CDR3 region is CASSLAPATGVGGNTIYF. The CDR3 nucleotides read TGTGCCAGCAGCTTAGCTCCCGCGACAGGGGTCGGTGGAAACACCATATATTTT.